Described below is a single T cell receptor beta chain sequence and its context. V was clipped by 5 bases and J by 2 bases; unmatched bases: 8. There are 17 residues in the CDR3. The germline V gene has CDR1 MGHRA and CDR2 YSYEKL. This sample stems from a study of technical replicates of blood from a few donors. Clones were sequenced by immunoSEQ multiplex PCR, and TCRdb holds only the in-frame ones, with some missing. The sample has approximately 73,000 clones, around 95% seen once; the top ten hold roughly 0.25%. The sample consisted of T cells isolated from PBMCs. The receptor's source is a human donor in good health. V gene TRBV4-1 combines with J gene TRBJ2-2, with 10 bases identical to TRBD2. DNA of the CDR3: TGCGCCAGCAGCGAAAGATCTAGCGGGGGAAACACCGGGGAGCTGTTTTTT. This translates into CASSERSSGGNTGELFF.